The 14 T cell receptor beta chains below come from one sample, sequenced in a study of regulatory T cells in long-lasting Graves disease. Time point noted: persistent/refractory GD, antithyroid drugs over 5 years with positive TRAb. TCR sequences were obtained from RNA taken from PBMCs. iRepertoire HTBI primers and Arm-PCR of CDR3 regions built TCR beta libraries. TCRdb redid the calling of the multiplex PCR reads with MiXCR, one entry per CDR3 protein. The data show a few hundred thousand distinct CDR3 sequences, with roughly a quarter seen just once and approximately 26% held by the top ten. The material sequenced was peripheral blood mononuclear cells (PBMCs), taken when the disease was refractory, from a patient treated with antithyroid drugs. Receptor source: a female donor with Graves disease.

The genes are TRBV7-2 and TRBJ2-4, with D possibly matching TRBD2 (6 bases). V was trimmed by 5 bases and J by 0 bases, leaving 14 bases between them. Germline V gene data show CDR1 as SGHTA and CDR2 as FQGNSA. This CDR3 is built from 16 residues. CDR3 in amino acids: CASSPAGGLAKNIQYF. The CDR3 region has the DNA TGTGCCAGCAGCCCAGCGGGCGGACTAGCCAAAAACATTCAGTACTTC.

V gene TRBV29-1 combines with J gene TRBJ2-7, with 12 bases lining up with TRBD2. V was pared by 7 bases and J by 4 bases, with 8 bases of the junction left unmatched. Germline lookup yields CDR1 SQVTM and CDR2 ANQGSEA. The CDR3 extends over 14 amino acids. In DNA form, the CDR3 reads TGCAGCGCCGTAGGACTAGCGGGAATATACGAGCAGTACTTC. Protein: CSAVGLAGIYEQYF.

The chain is built from TRBV5-6 and TRBJ1-1; D remains unclear. Between the trimmed V and J ends, which lost 3 bases and 8 bases, there was a span of 8 bases. The CDR3 has 11 amino acids. CDR1 and CDR2 (germline): SGHDT, YYEEEE. The CDR3 region is CASSSDLEAFF. The CDR3 coding sequence is TGTGCCAGCAGCTCGGACTTAGAAGCTTTCTTT.

V and J are TRBV20-1 and TRBJ2-7, with 11 positions matching TRBD2. The CDR3 has 14 amino acids. J gave up 2 bases and V 7 bases, and 7 bases lay outside the gene matches. Germline CDR1 and CDR2: DFQATT and SNEGSKA (reference sequence). CDR3 residues: CSVIQTSGAYEQYF. In DNA, the CDR3 is TGCAGTGTTATCCAGACTAGCGGGGCCTACGAGCAGTACTTC.

This clonotype has only a few counts. This chain joins TRBV2 and TRBJ2-1; the match to TRBD2 covers 9 bases. Per the germline V gene, CDR1 is SNHLY and CDR2 is FYNNEI. The length of the CDR3 is 15 residues. Losses at the gene ends were 5 bases for V and 10 bases for J; bases not matched to a gene: 12. For the CDR3, the DNA is TGTGCCAGCAGTTTACTAGCGGGTATTTCGGGGGAGCAGTTCTTC. Amino acid sequence: CASSLLAGISGEQFF.

The rearrangement links TRBV30 to TRBJ2-7, with D possibly being TRBD1 or TRBD2 (5 bases each). The CDR3 covers 14 residues. V dropped 1 base and J dropped 4 bases, with 14 bases sitting between them. Germline CDR1 GTSNPN, CDR2 SVGIG (reference sequence). The DNA of the CDR3 is TGTGCCTGGAGTGAGGGACCAGAGGTTTACGAGCAGTACTTC. Translation: CAWSEGPEVYEQYF.

This clonotype has ten or more counts. The rearrangement joins TRBV5-1 to TRBJ1-2, with D unclear. Germline values: CDR1 SGHRS, CDR2 YFSETQ. The V end was cut by 4 bases, the J end by 4 bases, with 8 bases between. The CDR3 covers 12 residues. Here the CDR3 reads CASSVTSYGYTF. DNA for the CDR3: TGCGCCAGCAGCGTGACAAGCTATGGCTACACCTTC.

This clonotype has a handful of counts. The CDR3 protein is CASSDGRGGAEAFF. The CDR3 DNA sequence: TGCGCCAGCAGTGATGGGCGGGGGGGAGCTGAAGCTTTCTTT. The gene calls are TRBV10-2 and TRBJ1-1, with a weak D call TRBD1 (5 bases). Trimming pared 3 bases from V and 6 bases from J, leaving 14 bases between. Germline-derived CDR1 and CDR2 are WSHSY and SAAADI. The length of the CDR3 is 14 residues.

The gene calls are TRBV14 and TRBJ1-5; D unresolved. Per germline, CDR1 SGHDN and CDR2 FVKESK. V was shortened by 1 base and J by 5 bases, with 9 bases between the two germline ends. The CDR3 contains 14 residues. CDR3 in amino acids: CASSQGRTDQPQHF. The CDR3 DNA reads as TGTGCCAGCAGCCAAGGGCGGACCGATCAGCCCCAGCATTTT.

The chain uses TRBV6-2 or TRBV6-3 and TRBJ2-2; 8 bases agree with TRBD1. Germline V gives CDR1 MNHEY, CDR2 SVGEGT. Trimming at V came to 2 bases and at J to 2 bases, leaving 7 bases not matched to a gene. The CDR3 spans 17 residues. As DNA, the CDR3 is TGTGCCAGCAGTTACACGGGGACAGGCGCCAACACCGGGGAGCTGTTTTTT. Translating gives CASSYTGTGANTGELFF.

V usage is TRBV7-9 and J usage is TRBJ2-2; D ambiguous. Trimming removed 11 bases from V and 0 bases from J, with 10 bases in between. Germline CDR1 SEHNR, CDR2 FQNEAQ (reference sequence). The CDR3 covers 13 residues. The CDR3 spells CAGAITNTGELFF. The CDR3, as DNA: TGTGCCGGAGCAATTACGAACACCGGGGAGCTGTTTTTT.

As to this clonotype: At one end, the junction sequence differs from germline, possibly due to a read error. The rearrangement joins TRBV5-1 to TRBJ2-3; D is possibly TRBD1 (6 bases). The CDR3 is made up of 15 amino acids. Per the germline V gene, CDR1 is SGHRS and CDR2 is YFSETQ. In DNA, the CDR3 is TGTGCCAGCAGCTTACGGGCAGGGGGCACAGATACGCAGTATTTT. Translated: CASSLRAGGTDTQYF.

The chain uses TRBV5-1 and TRBJ2-5, with 10 bases matching TRBD2. The J call may be wrong; the DNA end is better matched by TRBJ2-1. There are 15 residues in the CDR3. Germline lookup yields CDR1 SGHRS and CDR2 YFSETQ. The CDR3 nucleotides are TGCGCCAGCAGCCCCCGGACTAGCGGAGGGGGTGAGCAGTTCTTC. Translation: CASSPRTSGGGEQFF.

This clonotype appeared a few times. The chain couples TRBV19 to TRBJ2-5; 11 bases map to TRBD2. The CDR3 contains 15 residues. V trimming: 11 bases; J trimming: 6 bases; junction bases outside the gene matches: 14. Germline CDR1 and CDR2: LNHDA and SQIVND (reference sequence). CDR3 sequence reads: CASQIAGGPGKTQYF. The DNA for the CDR3 is TGTGCCTCTCAGATAGCGGGAGGGCCAGGGAAGACCCAGTACTTC. Full variable domain (remainder filled in from reference TRBV19 and TRBJ2-5): DGGITQSPKYLFRKEGQNVTLSCEQNLNHDAMYWYRQDPGQGLRLIYYSQIVNDFQKGDIAEGYSVSREKKESFPLTVTSAQKNPTAFYLCASQIAGGPGKTQYFGPGTRLLVL.